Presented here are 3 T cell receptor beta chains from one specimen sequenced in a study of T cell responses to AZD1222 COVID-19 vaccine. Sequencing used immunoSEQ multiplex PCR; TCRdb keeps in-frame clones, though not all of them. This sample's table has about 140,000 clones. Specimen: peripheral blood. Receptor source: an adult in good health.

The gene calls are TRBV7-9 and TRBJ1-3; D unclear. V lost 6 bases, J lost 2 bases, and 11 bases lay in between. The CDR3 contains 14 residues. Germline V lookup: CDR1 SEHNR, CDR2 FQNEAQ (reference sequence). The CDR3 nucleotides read TGTGCCAGCAGGCCCCCAAGCCCTGGAAACACCATATATTTT. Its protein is CASRPPSPGNTIYF.

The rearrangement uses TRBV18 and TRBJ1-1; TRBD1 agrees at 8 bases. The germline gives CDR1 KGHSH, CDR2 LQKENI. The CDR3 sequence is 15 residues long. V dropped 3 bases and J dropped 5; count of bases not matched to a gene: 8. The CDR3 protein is CASSPPGQGGTEAFF. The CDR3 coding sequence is TGTGCCAGCTCACCCCCCGGACAGGGAGGGACTGAAGCTTTCTTT.

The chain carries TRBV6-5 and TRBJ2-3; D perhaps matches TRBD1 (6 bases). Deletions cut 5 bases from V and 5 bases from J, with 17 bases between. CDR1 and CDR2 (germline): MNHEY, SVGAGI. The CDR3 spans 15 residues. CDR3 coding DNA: TGTGCCAGCAGTCCAAGGTCAGGGGAGCTAGATACGCAGTATTTT. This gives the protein CASSPRSGELDTQYF.